The present TCR beta chain was sequenced within a study of neurological immune-mediated disorders. This clonotype came up many times. Its antigen is not known. Indicated time point: longitudinal time-point 3. This CDR3 is 13 amino acids long. Deletions cut 3 bases from V and 4 bases from J, with 10 bases between. Germline lookup yields CDR1 SGHRS and CDR2 YFSETQ. Findings of the study overall: The multiple sclerosis repertoire cluster lacked an association with any feature, whether clinical or MRI. None of the CDR3 amino acid sequences of expanded clones were shared across subjects, and this suggested private repertoires in all groups. Among 34 multiple sclerosis patients, phylogenetic grouping put the repertoires of 18 into a single related-CDR3 cluster, a possible signature.

5'RACE employing 10-nucleotide random UMIs yielded the cDNA. TCRdb used MiXCR to reprocess the 5' RACE reads, holding one entry per CDR3 protein. The sample includes tens of thousands of distinct CDR3 sequences, roughly 4.5% of them seen just once. Sequenced: PBMCs. The J gene is TRBJ1-2, the V gene TRBV5-1, with D maybe TRBD1 (6 bases). The TCR was taken from a woman aged 55-70 years with multiple sclerosis. The CDR3 DNA sequence: TGCGCCAGCAGCTATGGACAGCTCTATGGCTACACCTTC. Translated: CASSYGQLYGYTF.